These 25 T cell receptor beta chains share one sample of origin, sequenced in a study of T cells after yellow fever vaccination. MiXCR, applied by TCRdb to the 5' RACE reads, yields one record per CDR3 protein. Found here are around 120,000 distinct CDR3 sequences, 5.5% to 8% of them singletons; the top ten hold approximately 2.7%. Material: CD4+ T cells sorted from PBMCs, obtained more than 40 days after the first yellow fever vaccination. The receptors were gathered from a man between 18 and 35 years old who received the YFV17D yellow fever vaccine.

This clonotype was detected many times. This rearrangement joins TRBV7-2 to TRBJ2-3, with TRBD2 matching over 9 bases. V trimming: 7 bases; J trimming: 7 bases; junction bases outside the gene matches: 6. This CDR3 has 13 residues. The germline gives CDR1 SGHTA, CDR2 FQGNSA. The CDR3 spells CASKAGGGHTQYF. The CDR3 region has the DNA TGTGCCAGCAAGGCGGGGGGGGGGCATACGCAGTATTTT.

The table lists this clonotype with many counts. This chain uses TRBV3-1 with TRBJ2-1, with 7 bases lining up with TRBD2. The germline CDR1 and CDR2 sequences are LGHDT and YNNKEL (reference sequence). CDR3 length: 15 amino acids. V lost 8 bases, J lost 7 bases, and 14 bases stayed unmatched. The CDR3 sequence: CASQSGVEPLNEQFF. The CDR3 nucleotides are TGTGCCAGCCAGAGCGGGGTAGAACCATTGAATGAGCAGTTCTTC.

This clonotype was recorded many times. The gene calls are TRBV7-2 and TRBJ2-3; no clear D gene. The CDR3 is made up of 11 amino acids. V was clipped by 4 bases and J by 6 bases, with 5 bases between them. Germline CDR1 is SGHTA and CDR2 is FQGNSA. The CDR3 bases are TGTGCCAGCAGCTCCCTTGATACGCAGTATTTT. Translating it yields CASSSLDTQYF.

The chain links TRBV30 to TRBJ1-5; possibly TRBD1 for D (5 bases). From germline, CDR1 is GTSNPN and CDR2 SVGIG (reference sequence). The CDR3 length is 15 residues. V lost 5 bases to trimming and J lost 4 bases, with 18 bases between them. CDR3 nucleotide sequence: TGTGCCTGGGTCCCGACGGGGCGTGGGAATCAGCCCCAGCATTTT. As protein: CAWVPTGRGNQPQHF.

There are many counts of this clonotype. The chain's CDR3 is CASSSGLDGETQYF. CDR3 DNA: TGTGCCAGCAGCTCGGGACTAGACGGAGAGACCCAGTACTTC. This sequence joins TRBV7-2 and TRBJ2-5; 8 nucleotides align to TRBD2. CDR3 length: 14 residues. The germline V gene has CDR1 SGHTA and CDR2 FQGNSA. The trim removed 4 bases at V and 4 bases at J, leaving 5 bases unmatched.

The genes are TRBV5-1 and TRBJ1-2; no reliable D call. Germline V gives CDR1 SGHRS, CDR2 YFSETQ. The CDR3 is 12 residues long. With 0 bases removed from V and 6 bases from J, the gap between germline ends came to 6 bases. This CDR3 is CASSLGQDGYTF. Here the CDR3 DNA reads TGCGCCAGCAGCTTGGGTCAGGATGGCTACACCTTC.

The chain joins TRBV5-1 to TRBJ2-1; TRBD2 might be the D (5 bases). The CDR3 consists of 14 residues. V lost 5 bases to trimming and J lost 3 bases, with 12 bases between them. From germline, CDR1 is SGHRS and CDR2 YFSETQ. The CDR3 sequence: CASSEGSIYNEQFF. The CDR3, as DNA: TGCGCCAGCAGTGAAGGGAGTATCTACAATGAGCAGTTCTTC.

This clonotype was detected ten times or more. The chain is built from TRBV20-1 and TRBJ1-1; D uncertain. Germline CDR1 reads DFQATT; CDR2 reads SNEGSKA (reference sequence). The V end was cut by 6 bases, the J end by 10 bases, with 21 bases between. The CDR3 extends over 13 amino acids. The CDR3 sequence is CSASKGIGLGAFF. CDR3 in DNA: TGCAGTGCCTCAAAAGGCATTGGGCTCGGAGCTTTCTTT.

The genes are TRBV5-1 and TRBJ1-2; D gene ambiguous. The CDR3 totals 14 residues. Germline lookup yields CDR1 SGHRS and CDR2 YFSETQ. V lost 3 bases and J 2 bases, leaving 11 bases between the germline ends. The CDR3 loop is CASSWASLNYGYTF. The CDR3 nucleotides are TGCGCCAGCAGCTGGGCCAGCCTGAACTATGGCTACACCTTC. Drawing the rest from reference TRBV5-1 and TRBJ1-2, the complete variable domain is KAGVTQTPRYLIKTRGQQVTLSCSPISGHRSVSWYQQTPGQGLQFLFEYFSETQRNKGNFPGRFSGRQFSNSRSEMNVSTLELGDSALYLCASSWASLNYGYTFGSGTRLTVV.

The rearrangement uses TRBV5-5 and TRBJ2-5; 10 bases are shared with TRBD2. From germline, CDR1 is SGHKS and CDR2 YYEKEE (reference sequence). This CDR3 has 15 residues. V lost 2 bases, J lost 1 base, and 2 bases stayed unmatched. CDR3 region: CASSFSGGSQETQYF. DNA for the CDR3: TGTGCCAGCAGCTTTAGCGGGGGGAGCCAAGAGACCCAGTACTTC. The whole variable domain, filled in from reference TRBV5-5 and TRBJ2-5, reads DAGVTQSPTHLIKTRGQQVTLRCSPISGHKSVSWYQQVLGQGPQFIFQYYEKEERGRGNFPDRFSARQFPNYSSELNVNALLLGDSALYLCASSFSGGSQETQYFGPGTRLLVL.

At least ten counts were recorded for this clonotype. The V gene is TRBV5-1, the J gene TRBJ2-7, with TRBD1 matching 8 bases. The V and J ends lost 3 bases and 5 bases, in that order; junction bases with no gene match: 1. Germline CDR1 is SGHRS and CDR2 is YFSETQ. CDR3 length: 12 residues. CDR3 in amino acids: CASSWTGHEQYF. CDR3 coding DNA: TGCGCCAGCAGCTGGACAGGGCACGAGCAGTACTTC.

The chain carries TRBV4-1 and TRBJ2-3; 15 bases agree with TRBD2. This CDR3 has 18 residues. V gave up 8 bases and J gave up 3 bases; unmatched junction bases: 12. Germline V gives CDR1 MGHRA, CDR2 YSYEKL. CDR3 loop: CASPRARTSGGATDTQYF. The CDR3 DNA is TGCGCCAGCCCTCGTGCCCGGACTAGCGGGGGGGCGACAGATACGCAGTATTTT.

This clonotype occurred many times. In DNA, the CDR3 is TGCAGTGTTCGACCCGGGACCTCGAGTACAGATACGCAGTATTTT. The encoded protein is CSVRPGTSSTDTQYF. The genes are TRBV20-1 and TRBJ2-3; either TRBD1 or TRBD2 may fit D (5 bases each). V lost 7 bases and J 3 bases, leaving 20 bases between the germline ends. CDR3 length equals 15 residues. CDR1 DFQATT and CDR2 SNEGSKA come from the germline V gene (reference sequence).

This clonotype was seen a single time. Being one base from a much bigger clone, this may be a read error. The genes are TRBV20-1 and TRBJ2-3; 11 nucleotides agree with TRBD2. The V gene's germline CDR1 is DFQATT and CDR2 SNEGSKA (reference sequence). The CDR3 has 14 amino acids. After removal of 6 bases from V and 2 bases from J, the junction contained 4 bases not matched to a gene. The CDR3 loop reads CSAELAGDTDTQYF. In DNA form, the CDR3 reads TGCAGTGCGGAACTAGCGGGGGACACAGATACGCAGTATTTT.

The gene calls are TRBV18 and TRBJ2-7; possibly TRBD1 or TRBD2 for D (5 bases each). The V end lost 3 bases, the J end lost 0 bases, and 12 bases lay between the germline ends. The CDR3 covers 15 residues. The germline V gene encodes CDR1 KGHSH and CDR2 LQKENI. The CDR3 loop reads CASSPGVRSSYEQYF. CDR3 coding DNA: TGTGCCAGCTCACCGGGGGTCAGGAGCTCCTACGAGCAGTACTTC. Variable domain in full (rest from reference TRBV18 and TRBJ2-7): NAGVMQNPRHLVRRRGQEARLRCSPMKGHSHVYWYRQLPEEGLKFMVYLQKENIIDESGMPKERFSAEFPKEGPSILRIQQVVRGDSAAYFCASSPGVRSSYEQYFGPGTRLTVT.

This clonotype has a count of ten or more. Here the CDR3 reads CASSLGWTGTNGYTF. DNA of the CDR3: TGCGCCAGCAGCTTGGGGTGGACAGGGACGAATGGCTACACCTTC. The chain uses TRBV5-1 and TRBJ1-2, with 8 nucleotides matching TRBD1. This CDR3 spans 15 amino acids. Germline CDR1 and CDR2: SGHRS and YFSETQ. V lost 0 bases to trimming and J lost 6 bases; unmatched junction nucleotides: 7.

This clonotype was found a few times. This rearrangement joins TRBV25-1 to TRBJ1-2; no clear D. Trimming stripped 2 bases from V and 4 bases from J, with 17 bases between. The CDR3 length is 16 residues. The germline V gene encodes CDR1 MGHDK and CDR2 SYGVNS. The CDR3 nucleotides read TGTGCCAGCAGTGAACAGATAGGTATAATTACCTATGGCTACACCTTC. As protein: CASSEQIGIITYGYTF.

This clonotype was observed at least ten times. V gene TRBV2 combines with J gene TRBJ1-1; D gene unclear. This CDR3 contains 13 residues. Trimming took 4 bases from V and 9 from J, leaving 15 bases between them. CDR1 is SNHLY, CDR2 FYNNEI, per germline. CDR3 in DNA: TGTGCCAGCAGTGCGAGGGTGAGAAGTAAAGCTTTCTTT. Translating it yields CASSARVRSKAFF.

This clonotype was seen repeatedly, ten times or more. The chain recombines TRBV21-1 with TRBJ2-7; the tabulated D call, TRBD2, remains unverified against the DNA. TRBV21-1 is noted as a pseudogene. This CDR3 has 16 residues. In nucleotides, the CDR3 is TGTGCCAGCAGCAAAGAGGCTAGCGGGGGCGGAGGCGAGCAGTACGTC. This sequence encodes CASSKEASGGGGEQYV.

At least ten counts were recorded for this clonotype. V and J are TRBV7-9 and TRBJ2-3; D may be TRBD1 or TRBD2 (5 bases each). Germline CDR1 SEHNR, CDR2 FQNEAQ (reference sequence). Trimming removed 5 bases from V and 10 bases from J, with 16 bases in between. This CDR3 region has 13 residues. In DNA form, the CDR3 reads TGTGCCAGCAGCCCCTGGGACCCCGGGTCGCAGTATTTT. Its translation is CASSPWDPGSQYF.

The table lists this clonotype with many counts. The rearrangement joins TRBV4-2 to TRBJ1-3; D not certain. This CDR3 has 14 amino acids. The V gene's germline CDR1 is LGHNA and CDR2 YNFKEQ. The germline V and J ends were trimmed by 1 base and 7 bases, with 11 bases remaining between them. The CDR3 loop is CASSQVYSPNTIYF. The DNA for the CDR3 is TGTGCCAGCAGCCAAGTTTACAGTCCGAACACCATATATTTT.

In this sample, this clonotype turned up many times. Written as DNA, the CDR3 is TGCAGTGCGAGAATCGGGACAGGGGTGTACGAGCAGTACTTC. This encodes CSARIGTGVYEQYF. J is TRBJ2-7 and V is TRBV20-1; 10 bases fit TRBD1. CDR3 size: 14 residues. Germline assignment: CDR1 DFQATT and CDR2 SNEGSKA (reference sequence). The ends lost 6 bases at V and 4 bases at J; junction bases unmatched: 9.

This clonotype was found many times. The chain employs TRBV28 and TRBJ1-3, with a possible D match to TRBD1 (6 bases). Germline loops: CDR1 MDHEN, CDR2 SYDVKM. The V end lost 6 bases, the J end lost 6 bases, and 15 bases lay between the germline ends. This CDR3 contains 14 residues. As DNA, the CDR3 is TGTGCCAGCAGCCCGGACAGTACCCCAAACACCATATATTTT. Translating it yields CASSPDSTPNTIYF.

To note about this clonotype: This may come from a read error, since a much larger clone is one base off. J is TRBJ1-2 and V is TRBV24-1; possibly TRBD1 for D (5 bases). Between the trimmed V and J ends, which lost 5 bases and 6 bases, there was a span of 15 bases. From germline, CDR1 is KGHDR and CDR2 SFDVKD. The CDR3 has 14 residues. The CDR3 DNA is TGTGCCACCAGTGGAGGAAGGGGCTGTGATGGCTACACCTTC. It specifies CATSGGRGCDGYTF.

This clonotype was seen many times. The gene calls are TRBV5-1 and TRBJ1-1; D perhaps matches TRBD1 (5 bases). V lost 0 bases, J lost 0 bases, and 9 bases lay in between. Germline V gives CDR1 SGHRS, CDR2 YFSETQ. The CDR3 contains 15 residues. This chain's CDR3 is CASSLVGTMNTEAFF. CDR3 sequence (DNA): TGCGCCAGCAGCTTGGTAGGGACGATGAACACTGAAGCTTTCTTT.